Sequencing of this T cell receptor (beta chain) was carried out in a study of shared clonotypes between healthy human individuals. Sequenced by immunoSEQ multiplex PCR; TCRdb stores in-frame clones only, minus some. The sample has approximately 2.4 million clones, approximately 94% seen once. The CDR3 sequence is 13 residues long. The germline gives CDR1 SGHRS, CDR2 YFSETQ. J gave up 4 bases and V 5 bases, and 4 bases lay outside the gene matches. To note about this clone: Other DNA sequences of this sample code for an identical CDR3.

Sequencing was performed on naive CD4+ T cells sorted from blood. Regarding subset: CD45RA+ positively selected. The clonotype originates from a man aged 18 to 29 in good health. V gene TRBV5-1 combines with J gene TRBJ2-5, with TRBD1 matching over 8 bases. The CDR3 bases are TGCGCCAGCAGTCGGACAGGGCCAGAGACCCAGTACTTC. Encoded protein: CASSRTGPETQYF.